One sample yielded the 17 T cell receptor beta chains listed below, sequenced in a study of cytomegalovirus exposure and HLA in healthy donors (dated by TCRdb to between 2016 and 2019). The receptor library was made with the immunoSEQ multiplex PCR assay. A mixture of 60 forward primers for TCR Vbeta segments and 13 reverse primers for TCR Jbeta segments was used in the multiplex PCR. Sourced from immuneACCESS, this table was stored by TCRdb with only in-frame sequences that have V and J called. A share of the clones is absent; for the studies checked, an unresolved V gene accounts for under half, and the remainder has no known explanation. The sample table holds more than 110,000 clones, of which 75% were seen once. The ten largest account for roughly 6.6% of the sample. What was sequenced was PBMCs. The receptors were sampled from a man aged 25 to 45 in good health and CMV-seronegative.

V gene TRBV2 combines with J gene TRBJ2-7; TRBD1 is a possible D gene (5 bases). Germline CDR1 reads SNHLY; CDR2 reads FYNNEI. The CDR3 length is 13 residues. The ends were cut back, 7 bases at V and 0 bases at J, with 10 bases in the middle. The CDR3 DNA reads TGTGCCAGCACCCCGGACATCTCCTACGAGCAGTACTTC. Protein sequence: CASTPDISYEQYF.

V and J are TRBV28 and TRBJ2-7, with TRBD2 identical over 8 bases. V lost 3 bases to trimming and J lost 6 bases; unmatched junction nucleotides: 13. The germline V gene has CDR1 MDHEN and CDR2 SYDVKM. The CDR3 sequence is 16 residues long. For the CDR3, the DNA is TGTGCCAGCAGTTTCAGCGGGAGACTCCTACTGGGCGAGCAGTACTTC. This sequence encodes CASSFSGRLLLGEQYF.

This clone was counted between two and nine times. The chain employs TRBV15 and TRBJ2-7; no firm D call. The germline V and J ends were trimmed by 0 bases and 2 bases, with 5 bases remaining between them. This CDR3 contains 13 residues. Germline CDR1 is LNHNV and CDR2 is YYDKDF (reference sequence). The CDR3 reads CATSREAPYEQYF. CDR3 nucleotide sequence: TGTGCCACCAGCAGAGAGGCCCCCTACGAGCAGTACTTC.

The genes are TRBV18 and TRBJ2-3; 10 positions agree with TRBD1. The CDR3 covers 15 residues. Germline V gene data show CDR1 as KGHSH and CDR2 as LQKENI. The trim removed 3 bases at V and 7 bases at J, leaving 7 bases unmatched. The CDR3 DNA sequence: TGTGCCAGCTCACCCGGGACAGGGGTGAGAAATACGCAGTATTTT. It is translated as CASSPGTGVRNTQYF.

This clone was observed a handful of times. The chain uses TRBV27 and TRBJ2-7; TRBD2 matches at 9 bases. The V segment lost 0 bases and the J segment 2 bases; nucleotides outside the gene matches: 5. CDR3 length: 16 residues. CDR1 and CDR2 from the germline V gene are MNHEY and SMNVEV (reference sequence). CDR3 DNA sequence: TGTGCCAGCAGTTTATCGACTAGCGGCCTTCCCTACGAGCAGTACTTC. Its protein is CASSLSTSGLPYEQYF.

The chain joins TRBV5-1 to TRBJ1-1; 7 bases match TRBD1. V lost 2 bases and J lost 1; bases outside the gene matches: 8. This CDR3 has 16 amino acids. The germline V gene encodes CDR1 SGHRS and CDR2 YFSETQ. The CDR3 DNA is TGCGCCAGCAGCTTCCTCAGGGGGGATGGGAACACTGAAGCTTTCTTT. It yields the protein CASSFLRGDGNTEAFF.

This clone has more than one count but fewer than ten. V gene TRBV7-2 combines with J gene TRBJ2-5, with 14 bases fitting TRBD2. The CDR3 runs to 18 residues. The trim removed 2 bases at V and 2 bases at J, leaving 7 bases unmatched. Germline CDR1 and CDR2: SGHTA and FQGNSA. CDR3 in DNA: TGTGCCAGCAGCTTAACCGGGACTAGCGGGAGCGGGCAAGAGACCCAGTACTTC. It translates to CASSLTGTSGSGQETQYF.

The CDR3 loop is CAWSPGGFNMNTEAFF. In nucleotides, the CDR3 is TGTGCCTGGAGTCCGGGGGGCTTTAACATGAACACTGAAGCTTTCTTT. V usage is TRBV30 and J usage is TRBJ1-1, with TRBD1 as a possible D gene (6 bases). The V gene lost 2 bases and the J gene lost 0 bases, with 16 bases spanning the gap. This CDR3 comprises 16 residues. From germline, CDR1 is GTSNPN and CDR2 SVGIG (reference sequence).

The CDR3 region has the DNA TGTGCCAGCAGGGGAAGGACAGCGAACACTGAAGCTTTCTTT. Its translation: CASRGRTANTEAFF. The gene calls are TRBV2 and TRBJ1-1; D is perhaps TRBD1 (6 bases). The ends were cut back, 6 bases at V and 1 base at J, with 12 bases in the middle. The CDR3 is 14 residues long. Germline V CDR1 and CDR2: SNHLY, FYNNEI. Full variable domain (outside the CDR3, taken from reference TRBV2 and TRBJ1-1): EPEVTQTPSHQVTQMGQEVILRCVPISNHLYFYWYRQILGQKVEFLVSFYNNEISEKSEIFDDQFSVERPDGSNFTLKIRSTKLEDSAMYFCASRGRTANTEAFFGQGTRLTVV.

This chain uses TRBV5-1 with TRBJ2-7; no clear D. CDR3 length equals 14 residues. V lost 4 bases to trimming and J lost 0 bases, with 11 bases between them. Germline-derived CDR1 and CDR2 are SGHRS and YFSETQ. CDR3 coding DNA: TGCGCCAGCAGCCTGGCTATGAGCTCCTACGAGCAGTACTTC. Translation: CASSLAMSSYEQYF.

A remark on this clone: At one end the junction does not follow the germline gene, possibly because of a read error. This chain joins TRBV6-5 and TRBJ2-6; D is perhaps TRBD1 (5 bases). The CDR3 totals 14 residues. Looked up from germline, CDR1 is MNHEY and CDR2 is SVGAGI. CDR3 in DNA: TGTGCCAGCAGTGACCAGTCTGGGGCCAACGGCCTGACTTTC. Translation: CASSDQSGANGLTF.

V gene TRBV6-1 combines with J gene TRBJ1-2; no firm D call. Trimming stripped 1 base from V and 2 bases from J, with 5 bases between. Germline CDR1 MNHNS, CDR2 SASEGT. The CDR3 runs 13 residues. This CDR3 reads CASSEGPNYGYTF. The CDR3 DNA reads TGTGCCAGCAGTGAAGGGCCGAACTATGGCTACACCTTC.

DNA for the CDR3: TGTGCCAGCAGCCCCAGACTAGCAGGGGATGAGCAGTTCTTC. Its translation: CASSPRLAGDEQFF. The chain couples TRBV9 to TRBJ2-1, with TRBD2 as a possible D gene (7 bases). CDR1 is SGDLS, CDR2 YYNGEE, per germline. The ends were cut back, 4 bases at V and 8 bases at J, with 16 bases in the middle. The CDR3 has 14 amino acids.

The CDR3 loop is CASSLEGAGWSYEQYF. For the CDR3, the DNA is TGTGCCAGCAGCTTAGAGGGGGCAGGGTGGTCCTACGAGCAGTACTTC. V and J are TRBV7-8 and TRBJ2-7; 7 positions agree with TRBD1. The V gene end was trimmed by 1 base and the J gene end by 1 base; junction bases not matched to a gene: 7. The CDR3 spans 16 residues. Germline V lookup: CDR1 SGHVS, CDR2 FQNEAQ.

This chain joins TRBV9 and TRBJ2-6, with a weak D call TRBD1 (6 bases). Trimming pared 4 bases from V and 0 bases from J, leaving 17 bases between. Germline lookup yields CDR1 SGDLS and CDR2 YYNGEE. CDR3 length equals 18 residues. The CDR3 DNA follows: TGTGCCAGCAGCCTTCGGGACACGGTTAACTCTGGGGCCAACGTCCTGACTTTC. Protein: CASSLRDTVNSGANVLTF.

This chain joins TRBV5-8 and TRBJ2-1, with 12 bases that match TRBD2. The germline V gene encodes CDR1 SGHTS and CDR2 YDEGEE. The CDR3 length is 15 residues. V trimming: 4 bases; J trimming: 9 bases; junction bases outside the gene matches: 8. In DNA, the CDR3 is TGTGCCAGCAGCCTGAGGACTAGCGGGGTTGGTGAGCAGTTCTTC. The encoded protein is CASSLRTSGVGEQFF.

This clone was counted a few times. The genes are TRBV14 and TRBJ2-1; 9 bases fit TRBD2. This CDR3 is built from 15 residues. Germline V gives CDR1 SGHDN, CDR2 FVKESK. V shed 4 bases and J 10 bases; nucleotides not matched to a gene: 11. In nucleotides, the CDR3 is TGTGCCAGCAGCCCGGTGCTAGCGGGGTCAGGGGAGCAGTTCTTC. Its translation: CASSPVLAGSGEQFF.